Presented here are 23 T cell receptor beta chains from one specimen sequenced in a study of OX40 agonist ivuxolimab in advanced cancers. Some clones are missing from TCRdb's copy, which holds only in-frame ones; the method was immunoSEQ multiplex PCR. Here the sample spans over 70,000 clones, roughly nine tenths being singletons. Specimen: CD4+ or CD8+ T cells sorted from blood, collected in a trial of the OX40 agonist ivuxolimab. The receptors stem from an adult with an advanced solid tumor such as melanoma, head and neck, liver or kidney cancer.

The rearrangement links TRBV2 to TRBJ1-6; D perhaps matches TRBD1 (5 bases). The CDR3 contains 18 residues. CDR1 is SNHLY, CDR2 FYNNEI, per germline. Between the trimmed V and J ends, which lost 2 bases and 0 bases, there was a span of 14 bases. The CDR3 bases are TGTGCCAGCAGTGAAACCTGGGGCGTTAGCTCCTATAATTCACCCCTCCACTTT. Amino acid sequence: CASSETWGVSSYNSPLHF. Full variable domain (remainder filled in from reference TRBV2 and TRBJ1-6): EPEVTQTPSHQVTQMGQEVILRCVPISNHLYFYWYRQILGQKVEFLVSFYNNEISEKSEIFDDQFSVERPDGSNFTLKIRSTKLEDSAMYFCASSETWGVSSYNSPLHFGNGTRLTVT.

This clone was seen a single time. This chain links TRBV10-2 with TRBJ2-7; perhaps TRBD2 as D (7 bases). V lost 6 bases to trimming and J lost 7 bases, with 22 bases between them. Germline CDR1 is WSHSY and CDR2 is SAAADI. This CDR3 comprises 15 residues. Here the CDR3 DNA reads TGCGCCAGCAGGAGGGGGGGGTCCCCGGCGGTTGAGCAGTACGTC. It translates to CASRRGGSPAVEQYV.

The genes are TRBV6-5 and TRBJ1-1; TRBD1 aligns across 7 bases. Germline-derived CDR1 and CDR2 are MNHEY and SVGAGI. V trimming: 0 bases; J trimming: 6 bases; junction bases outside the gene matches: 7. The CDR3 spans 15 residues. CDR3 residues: CASSYSGTVGAEAFF. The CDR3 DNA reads TGTGCCAGCAGTTACTCGGGGACAGTGGGTGCTGAAGCTTTCTTT.

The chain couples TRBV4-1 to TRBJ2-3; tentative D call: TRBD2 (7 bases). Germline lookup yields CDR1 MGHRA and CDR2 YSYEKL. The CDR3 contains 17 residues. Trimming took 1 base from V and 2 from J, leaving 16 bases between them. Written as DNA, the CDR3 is TGCGCCAGCAGCCAAGCCGGGGGGCGGAAGAACACAGATACGCAGTATTTT. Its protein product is CASSQAGGRKNTDTQYF.

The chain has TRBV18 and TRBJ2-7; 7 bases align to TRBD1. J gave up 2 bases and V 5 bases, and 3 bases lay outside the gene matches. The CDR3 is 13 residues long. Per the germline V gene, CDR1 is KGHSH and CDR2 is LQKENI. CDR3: CASSGQATYEQYF. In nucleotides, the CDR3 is TGTGCCAGCTCAGGACAGGCCACCTACGAGCAGTACTTC.

CDR3 sequence (DNA): TGTGCCAGCAGCCCTTTAGAGGCGTCCTATGAAAAACTGTTTTTT. Its protein is CASSPLEASYEKLFF. V gene TRBV12-1 combines with J gene TRBJ1-4. TRBV12-1 is marked as a pseudogene. The CDR3 length is 15 residues.

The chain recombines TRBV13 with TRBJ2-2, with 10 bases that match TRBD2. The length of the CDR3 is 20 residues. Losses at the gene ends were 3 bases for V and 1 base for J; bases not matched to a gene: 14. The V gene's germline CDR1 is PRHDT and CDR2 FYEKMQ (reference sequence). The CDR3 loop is CASSFRVSLAGDQNTGELFF. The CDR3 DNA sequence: TGTGCCAGCAGCTTTAGGGTCTCGCTAGCGGGGGACCAGAACACCGGGGAGCTGTTTTTT.

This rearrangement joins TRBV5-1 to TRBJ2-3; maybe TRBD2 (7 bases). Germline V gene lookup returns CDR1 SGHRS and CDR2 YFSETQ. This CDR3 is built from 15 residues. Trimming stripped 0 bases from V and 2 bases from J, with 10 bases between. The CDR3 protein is CASSLVRGATDTQYF. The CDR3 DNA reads TGCGCCAGCAGCTTGGTTCGGGGGGCCACAGATACGCAGTATTTT.

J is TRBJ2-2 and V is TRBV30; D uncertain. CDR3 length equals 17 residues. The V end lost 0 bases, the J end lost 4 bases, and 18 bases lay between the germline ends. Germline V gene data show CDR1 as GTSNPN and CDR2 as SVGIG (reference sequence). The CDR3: CAWSVLKGTRRTGELFF. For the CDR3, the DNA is TGTGCCTGGAGTGTACTTAAGGGAACCCGGCGCACCGGGGAGCTGTTTTTT.

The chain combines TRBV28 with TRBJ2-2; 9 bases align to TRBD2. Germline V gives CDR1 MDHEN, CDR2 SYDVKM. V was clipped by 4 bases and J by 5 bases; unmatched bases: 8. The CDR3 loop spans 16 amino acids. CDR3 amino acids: CASSSPAGGGTGELFF. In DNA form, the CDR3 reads TGTGCCAGCAGTTCCCCGGCGGGAGGGGGGACCGGGGAGCTGTTTTTT.

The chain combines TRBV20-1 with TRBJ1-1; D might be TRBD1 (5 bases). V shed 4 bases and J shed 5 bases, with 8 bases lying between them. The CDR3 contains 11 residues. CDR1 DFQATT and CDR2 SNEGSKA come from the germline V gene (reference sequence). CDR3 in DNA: TGCAGTGCTAATACAGGAACTGAAGCTTTCTTT. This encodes CSANTGTEAFF.

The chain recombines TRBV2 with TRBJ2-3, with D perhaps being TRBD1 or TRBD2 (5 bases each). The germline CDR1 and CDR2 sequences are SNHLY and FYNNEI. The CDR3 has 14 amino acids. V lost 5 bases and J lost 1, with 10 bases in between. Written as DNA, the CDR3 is TGTGCCAGCAGTCTGGGGCGGGGCACAGATACGCAGTATTTT. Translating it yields CASSLGRGTDTQYF. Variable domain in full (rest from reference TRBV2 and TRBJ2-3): EPEVTQTPSHQVTQMGQEVILRCVPISNHLYFYWYRQILGQKVEFLVSFYNNEISEKSEIFDDQFSVERPDGSNFTLKIRSTKLEDSAMYFCASSLGRGTDTQYFGPGTRLTVL.

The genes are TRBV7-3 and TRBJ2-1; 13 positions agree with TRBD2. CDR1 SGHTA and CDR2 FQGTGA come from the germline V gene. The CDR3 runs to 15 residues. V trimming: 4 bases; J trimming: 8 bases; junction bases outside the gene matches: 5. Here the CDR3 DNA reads TGTGCCAGCAGCTCCGGGACTAGCGGGATGTATGAGCAGTTCTTC. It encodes CASSSGTSGMYEQFF. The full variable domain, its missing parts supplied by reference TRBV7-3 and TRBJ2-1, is GAGVSQTPSNKVTEKGKYVELRCDPISGHTALYWYRQSLGQGPEFLIYFQGTGAADDSGLPNDRFFAVRPEGSVSTLKIQRTERGDSAVYLCASSSGTSGMYEQFFGPGTRLTVL.

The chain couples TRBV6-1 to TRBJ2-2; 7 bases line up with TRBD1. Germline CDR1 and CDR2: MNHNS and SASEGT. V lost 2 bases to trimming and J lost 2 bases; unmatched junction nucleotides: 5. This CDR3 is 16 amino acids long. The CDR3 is CASSEQQGVNTGELFF. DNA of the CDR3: TGTGCCAGCAGTGAACAGCAGGGGGTAAACACCGGGGAGCTGTTTTTT.

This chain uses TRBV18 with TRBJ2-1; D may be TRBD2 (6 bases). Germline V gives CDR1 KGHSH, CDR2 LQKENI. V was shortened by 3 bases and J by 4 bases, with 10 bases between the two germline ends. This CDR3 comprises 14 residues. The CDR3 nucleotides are TGTGCCAGCTCACCGGCGGGACGGTACAATGAGCAGTTCTTC. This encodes CASSPAGRYNEQFF.

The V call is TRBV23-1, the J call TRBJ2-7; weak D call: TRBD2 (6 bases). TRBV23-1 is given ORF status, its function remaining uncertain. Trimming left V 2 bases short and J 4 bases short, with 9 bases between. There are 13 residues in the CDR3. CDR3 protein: CASSQGDCYEQYF. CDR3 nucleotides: TGCGCCAGCAGTCAAGGGGACTGTTACGAGCAGTACTTC.

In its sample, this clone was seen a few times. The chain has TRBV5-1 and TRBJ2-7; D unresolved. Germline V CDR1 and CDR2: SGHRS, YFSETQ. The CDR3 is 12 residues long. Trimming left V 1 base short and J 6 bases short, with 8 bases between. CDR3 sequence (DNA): TGCGCCAGCAGCTTGTCAAGGGCCGAGCAGTACGTC. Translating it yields CASSLSRAEQYV.

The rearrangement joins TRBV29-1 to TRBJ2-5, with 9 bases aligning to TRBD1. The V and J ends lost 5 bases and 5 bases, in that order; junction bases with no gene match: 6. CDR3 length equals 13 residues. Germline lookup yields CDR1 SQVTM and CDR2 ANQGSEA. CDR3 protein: CSVRDRDLETQYF. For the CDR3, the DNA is TGCAGCGTTCGGGACAGGGACTTGGAGACCCAGTACTTC.

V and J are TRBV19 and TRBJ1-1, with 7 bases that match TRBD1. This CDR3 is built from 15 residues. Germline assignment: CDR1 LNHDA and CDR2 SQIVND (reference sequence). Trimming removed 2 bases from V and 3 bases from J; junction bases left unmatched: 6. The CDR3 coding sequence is TGTGCCAGTAGTATAATGGCAGGGGGGGACACTGAAGCTTTCTTT. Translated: CASSIMAGGDTEAFF.

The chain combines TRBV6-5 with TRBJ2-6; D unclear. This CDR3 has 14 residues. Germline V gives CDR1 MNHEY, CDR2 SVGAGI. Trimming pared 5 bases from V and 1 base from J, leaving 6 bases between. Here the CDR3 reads CASSRQSGANVLTF. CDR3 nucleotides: TGTGCCAGCAGTCGTCAATCTGGGGCCAACGTCCTGACTTTC.

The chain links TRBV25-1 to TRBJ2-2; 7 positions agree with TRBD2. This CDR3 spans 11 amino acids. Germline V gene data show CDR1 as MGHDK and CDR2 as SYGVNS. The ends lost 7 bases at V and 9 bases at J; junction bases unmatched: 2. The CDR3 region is CASIGRRELFF. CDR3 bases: TGTGCCAGCATCGGGAGGCGGGAGCTGTTTTTT.

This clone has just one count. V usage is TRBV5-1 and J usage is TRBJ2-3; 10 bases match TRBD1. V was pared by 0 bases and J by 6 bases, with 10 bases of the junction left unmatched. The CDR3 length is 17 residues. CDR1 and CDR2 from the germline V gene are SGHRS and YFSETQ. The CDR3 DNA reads TGCGCCAGCAGCTTGGTTAGATCTGGGACAGGGGTTGATACGCAGTATTTT. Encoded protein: CASSLVRSGTGVDTQYF.

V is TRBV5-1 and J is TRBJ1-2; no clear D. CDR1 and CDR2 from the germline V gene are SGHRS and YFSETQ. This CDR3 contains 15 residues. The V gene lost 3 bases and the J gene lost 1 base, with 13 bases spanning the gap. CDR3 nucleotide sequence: TGCGCCAGCAGCTCCCGAGCAGCGAATAACTATGGCTACACCTTC. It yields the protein CASSSRAANNYGYTF.